This T cell receptor (beta chain) was captured by sequencing in a study of blood T cells in healthy people across ages. For the second PCR, which ran for about 6 to 12 cycles, a sample-barcoded 5' primer and a J-beta primer mix were used. TCRdb used MiXCR to reprocess the 5' RACE reads, holding one entry per CDR3 protein. The table has over 500,000 distinct CDR3 sequences, approximately 52% seen once. The CDR3 consists of 17 residues. The V gene's germline CDR1 is ENHRY and CDR2 SYGVKD. V was cut by 0 bases and J by 2 bases, with 15 bases left in between. This chain uses TRBV10-3 with TRBJ2-3; D gene ambiguous. This TCR derives from a woman of 80 years or more in good health. The sample consisted of blood. CDR3 region: CAISESTSPTLTDTQYF. The CDR3 DNA is TGTGCCATCAGTGAGTCGACTTCGCCGACCCTCACAGATACGCAGTATTTT.